Presented here are 21 T cell receptor beta chains from one specimen sequenced in a study of cytomegalovirus exposure and HLA in healthy donors. The study ran its PCR with 60 Vbeta and 13 Jbeta primers. The assay was immunoSEQ multiplex PCR, and TCRdb's table has in-frame clones only and misses some. Of 150,000 to 200,000 clones listed, around 81% are singletons. The source material was PBMCs. Every receptor here comes from a woman aged 18-29 years in good health and CMV-seropositive.

This clone was seen just once. The V call is TRBV10-3, the J call TRBJ1-1; TRBD1 matches 10 bases. Germline CDR1 is ENHRY and CDR2 is SYGVKD. This CDR3 has 16 residues. The junction had 6 bases not matched to a gene; V was cut back by 5 bases and J by 0 bases. The DNA of the CDR3 is TGTGCCATCAGTAGGGACAGGGGCCTCCTGAACACTGAAGCTTTCTTT. It translates to CAISRDRGLLNTEAFF.

This rearrangement joins TRBV11-1 to TRBJ2-3, with 9 nucleotides matching TRBD2. There are 18 residues in the CDR3. Germline V gene sequence: CDR1 SGHAT, CDR2 FQDESV (reference sequence). With V trimmed by 5 bases and J by 3 bases, 15 bases remained unmatched. Here the CDR3 DNA reads TGTGCCAGCAGCGCTCCCTTGTTTCGCGGGGGGGCTACAGATACGCAGTATTTT. Protein: CASSAPLFRGGATDTQYF.

The chain combines TRBV28 with TRBJ2-7; D uncertain. Trimming left V 8 bases short and J 7 bases short, with 18 bases between. This CDR3 has 13 residues. From germline, CDR1 is MDHEN and CDR2 SYDVKM. The CDR3 bases are TGTGCCAGCGGAGTAACGACCCCTTGGGAGCAGTACTTC. Translating it yields CASGVTTPWEQYF.

The chain combines TRBV7-6 with TRBJ1-2; D not resolved. This CDR3 region has 15 residues. CDR1 and CDR2 (germline): SGHVS, FNYEAQ. Trimming shortened V by 1 base and J by 2 bases, and 11 bases separated the two germline ends. CDR3 protein: CASSLEAGDNYGYTF. CDR3 nucleotide sequence: TGTGCCAGCAGCTTAGAAGCAGGTGACAACTATGGCTACACCTTC.

This clone was recorded a few times. The chain uses TRBV7-9 and TRBJ1-2; 7 positions agree with TRBD1. CDR3 length equals 13 residues. CDR1 SEHNR and CDR2 FQNEAQ come from the germline V gene (reference sequence). The V gene end was trimmed by 2 bases and the J gene end by 9 bases; junction bases not matched to a gene: 6. CDR3 sequence: CASSLKGGESYTF. In nucleotides, the CDR3 is TGTGCCAGCAGCTTAAAAGGGGGCGAGAGCTACACCTTC.

This clone is a singleton in its sample. The chain links TRBV6-4 to TRBJ2-3; perhaps TRBD2 as D (6 bases). The CDR3 is made up of 15 amino acids. V was shortened by 3 bases and J by 2 bases, with 12 bases between the two germline ends. Germline values: CDR1 MRHNA, CDR2 SNTAGT. The CDR3 sequence is CASSEGSGTTDTQYF. The CDR3 nucleotides read TGTGCCAGCAGTGAGGGTAGCGGAACCACAGATACGCAGTATTTT.

The V and J genes are TRBV4-1 and TRBJ1-2; 11 bases line up with TRBD1. Trimming removed 3 bases from V and 4 bases from J; junction bases left unmatched: 7. The CDR3 is made up of 16 amino acids. Looked up from germline, CDR1 is MGHRA and CDR2 is YSYEKL. In nucleotides, the CDR3 is TGCGCCAGCAGCCAGATCGACGGACAGGGGGCCTATGGCTACACCTTC. It yields the protein CASSQIDGQGAYGYTF.

The genes are TRBV11-2 and TRBJ2-7, with D possibly being TRBD1 (5 bases). Trimming removed 0 bases at V and 0 bases at J, with 6 bases between. CDR1 is SGHAT, CDR2 FQNNGV, per germline. This CDR3 region has 14 residues. CDR3 amino acids: CASSLEGASYEQYF. For the CDR3, the DNA is TGTGCCAGCAGCTTAGAAGGGGCCTCCTACGAGCAGTACTTC.

V gene TRBV28 combines with J gene TRBJ1-1; no clear D. CDR3 length equals 12 residues. Germline CDR1 MDHEN, CDR2 SYDVKM. Trimming cost V 3 bases and J 6 bases, with 8 bases left between them. The CDR3 region has the DNA TGTGCCAGCAGTTTGAGGCGAGCTGAAGCTTTCTTT. Translated, it gives CASSLRRAEAFF. Complete variable domain (other parts from reference TRBV28 and TRBJ1-1): DVKVTQSSRYLVKRTGEKVFLECVQDMDHENMFWYRQDPGLGLRLIYFSYDVKMKEKGDIPEGYSVSREKKERFSLILESASTNQTSMYLCASSLRRAEAFFGQGTRLTVV.

This clone was counted a single time. V gene TRBV30 combines with J gene TRBJ2-1; 11 bases map to TRBD2. V dropped 7 bases and J dropped 7; count of bases not matched to a gene: 6. In germline, CDR1 is GTSNPN, CDR2 SVGIG (reference sequence). The CDR3 is 13 amino acids. CDR3 sequence reads: CALPLAGGNEQFF. CDR3 DNA: TGTGCCTTACCGCTAGCGGGGGGTAATGAGCAGTTCTTC.

A few counts support this clone. The gene calls are TRBV6-5 and TRBJ2-7, with D possibly TRBD2 on 5 matching bases. Germline V CDR1 and CDR2: MNHEY, SVGAGI. The CDR3 length is 15 residues. Trimming shortened V by 4 bases and J by 3 bases, and 16 bases separated the two germline ends. The CDR3 region is CASSWFRLSLYEQYV. For the CDR3, the DNA is TGTGCCAGCAGTTGGTTTAGACTATCCCTCTACGAGCAGTACGTC.

The chain is built from TRBV9 and TRBJ2-3, with 11 bases aligning to TRBD2. CDR1 and CDR2 from the germline V gene are SGDLS and YYNGEE. CDR3 size: 14 residues. Losses at the gene ends were 3 bases for V and 5 bases for J; bases not matched to a gene: 2. The chain's CDR3 is CASSDLAGGDTQYF. The CDR3 region has the DNA TGTGCCAGCAGCGACCTAGCGGGGGGAGATACGCAGTATTTT.

With respect to this clone: At the DNA level, this CDR3 is encoded by other sequences in the same sample as well. The chain uses TRBV5-1 and TRBJ1-2; D gene unclear. Germline CDR1 SGHRS, CDR2 YFSETQ. This CDR3 comprises 13 residues. V lost 4 bases and J lost 2, with 9 bases in between. The DNA for the CDR3 is TGCGCCAGCAGCACGACAAAAAACTATGGCTACACCTTC. Translation gives CASSTTKNYGYTF. The whole variable domain, filled in from reference TRBV5-1 and TRBJ1-2, reads KAGVTQTPRYLIKTRGQQVTLSCSPISGHRSVSWYQQTPGQGLQFLFEYFSETQRNKGNFPGRFSGRQFSNSRSEMNVSTLELGDSALYLCASSTTKNYGYTFGSGTRLTVV.

This clone showed up just once. The chain links TRBV5-4 to TRBJ2-1, with 7 nucleotides matching TRBD1. The CDR3 runs to 16 residues. Trimming at V came to 2 bases and at J to 10 bases, leaving 15 bases not matched to a gene. Germline CDR1 is SGHNT and CDR2 is YYREEE (reference sequence). The CDR3 DNA follows: TGTGCCAGCAGCTTCCGAGTGGGCATGAGGGGGCTGGAGCAGTTCTTC. This gives the protein CASSFRVGMRGLEQFF.

The chain has TRBV7-2 and TRBJ2-5; 7 positions agree with TRBD2. This CDR3 comprises 16 residues. The junction had 13 bases not matched to a gene; V was cut back by 5 bases and J by 4 bases. Per the germline V gene, CDR1 is SGHTA and CDR2 is FQGNSA. The CDR3 DNA reads as TGTGCCAGCAGCAACTGGGGGAGAACTAGCGTAGAGACCCAGTACTTC. Translating it yields CASSNWGRTSVETQYF.

The J gene is TRBJ1-2, the V gene TRBV5-4; TRBD1 matches 8 bases. The V gene's germline CDR1 is SGHNT and CDR2 YYREEE (reference sequence). V shed 0 bases, J shed 5 bases, and the junction held 3 bases outside the gene matches. The CDR3 has 14 amino acids. The CDR3 nucleotides read TGTGCCAGCAGCTTGGGTCGGACAGGGTATGGCTACACCTTC. Translated, it gives CASSLGRTGYGYTF. Full variable domain (rest looked up from reference TRBV5-4 and TRBJ1-2): ETGVTQSPTHLIKTRGQQVTLRCSSQSGHNTVSWYQQALGQGPQFIFQYYREEENGRGNFPPRFSGLQFPNYSSELNVNALELDDSALYLCASSLGRTGYGYTFGSGTRLTVV.

The gene calls are TRBV4-3 and TRBJ2-2, with TRBD2 matching over 7 bases. Germline V gives CDR1 LGHNA, CDR2 YSLEER. The CDR3 runs to 17 residues. The J segment lost 3 bases and the V segment lost 1 base, leaving 8 bases of the junction unmatched. The CDR3: CASSQVIGGGHTGELFF. CDR3 bases: TGCGCCAGCAGCCAAGTTATCGGCGGGGGACACACCGGGGAGCTGTTTTTT.

J is TRBJ1-5 and V is TRBV12-5; TRBD1 aligns across 8 bases. From germline, CDR1 is LGHNT and CDR2 FRNRAP. CDR3 length: 15 residues. V was clipped by 3 bases and J by 7 bases; unmatched bases: 8. The CDR3 coding sequence is TGTGCTAGTGGTTTTGGCGGGACAGGTCGACAGCCCCAGCATTTT. This encodes CASGFGGTGRQPQHF.

The CDR3: CASSTGGENNGYTF. The CDR3 nucleotides read TGTGCCAGCTCGACAGGGGGCGAAAATAATGGCTACACCTTC. The rearrangement joins TRBV9 to TRBJ1-2; 10 nucleotides align to TRBD1. The CDR3 runs to 14 residues. The germline V gene has CDR1 SGDLS and CDR2 YYNGEE. V was pared by 7 bases and J by 6 bases, with 9 bases of the junction left unmatched.

The rearrangement uses TRBV4-1 and TRBJ2-5, with D perhaps matching TRBD2 (6 bases). V lost 4 bases to trimming and J lost 4 bases, with 19 bases between them. CDR3 length: 16 residues. Germline values: CDR1 MGHRA, CDR2 YSYEKL. CDR3 amino acids: CASSPGGTVFRETQYF. CDR3 coding DNA: TGCGCCAGCAGCCCAGGCGGGACCGTGTTCAGAGAGACCCAGTACTTC.

The chain recombines TRBV29-1 with TRBJ1-1; possibly TRBD1 for D (6 bases). The CDR3 consists of 10 residues. The V gene lost 3 bases and the J gene lost 9 bases, with 8 bases spanning the gap. Germline V lookup: CDR1 SQVTM, CDR2 ANQGSEA. The CDR3 loop reads CSVDQGKAFF. The CDR3 DNA reads as TGCAGCGTTGATCAGGGGAAAGCTTTCTTT. The full variable domain, its missing parts supplied by reference TRBV29-1 and TRBJ1-1, is SAVISQKPSRDICQRGTSLTIQCQVDSQVTMMFWYRQQPGQSLTLIATANQGSEATYESGFVIDKFPISRPNLTFSTLTVSNMSPEDSSIYLCSVDQGKAFFGQGTRLTVV.